The T cell receptor beta chain under discussion was sequenced for a study of cytomegalovirus exposure and HLA in healthy donors. General study findings and limits: Reported performance of the classifier showed diagnosis of cytomegalovirus status with high specificity and sensitivity. Whilst most TCR sequences proved rare, a subset of public TCRs occurred across many donors. The study had only CMV serostatus as immune exposure information.

As to this clone: Its cognate antigen is unknown.

V was pared by 5 bases and J by 2 bases, with 15 bases between. The CDR3 is 16 amino acids. CDR1 is SGHTA and CDR2 is FQGNSA in the germline V gene. Researchers ran the PCR with 60 Vbeta and 13 Jbeta primers. Sequencing used immunoSEQ multiplex PCR; TCRdb keeps in-frame clones, though not all of them. Found here are 200,000 or so clones, around 83% of them singletons; the top ten hold 6.5%. The sequence was collected from a woman between 50 and 59 years old in good health and CMV-seropositive. Input material: PBMCs. This rearrangement joins TRBV7-2 to TRBJ2-2, with a possible D match to TRBD2 (6 bases). The DNA of the CDR3 is TGTGCCAGCAGCCCCCACGGGCGGGGCAACACCGGGGAGCTGTTTTTT. Translating gives CASSPHGRGNTGELFF.